The clone carrying this T cell receptor (beta chain) was recorded at least ten times. The data were obtained in a study of T cells in Graves' hyperthyroidism and ophthalmopathy. RNA transcripts served as the template for amplifying TCR beta CDR3 regions. When the TCR CDR3 underwent first-round RT-PCR, the HTBI primer set was used. TCRdb ran MiXCR on the multiplex PCR reads and lists one entry per CDR3 protein. This table has roughly 200,000 distinct CDR3 sequences, about a sixth appearing once. The TCR comes from a man aged 40-49 years with Graves' hyperthyroidism. The sequenced material came from blood.

For the CDR3, the DNA is TGCAGTGCTAGACTCCCTTATAGGGGAACTGAAGCTTTCTTT. This encodes CSARLPYRGTEAFF. The V call is TRBV20-1, the J call TRBJ1-1; TRBD1 might be the D (5 bases). The V end was cut by 2 bases, the J end by 5 bases, with 15 bases between. CDR3 length: 14 amino acids. Germline V CDR1 and CDR2: DFQATT, SNEGSKA (reference sequence).